These 11 T cell receptor beta chains share one sample of origin, sequenced in a study of blood T cell repertoires in COVID-19. The repertoire was sequenced with immunoSEQ multiplex PCR; TCRdb's copy has only in-frame clones and lacks some. The sample lists a few hundred thousand clones; around 88% were seen once. Sequencing was performed on peripheral blood. These receptors were collected from a man aged 25 to 40 with acute or convalescent COVID-19.

The chain recombines TRBV7-8 with TRBJ2-2; tentatively, D is TRBD2 (6 bases). The CDR3 extends over 14 amino acids. Deletions cut 9 bases from V and 5 bases from J, with 16 bases between. Germline CDR1 and CDR2: SGHVS and FQNEAQ. CDR3 sequence: CASWGGGKTGELFF. The CDR3 DNA follows: TGTGCCAGTTGGGGAGGCGGTAAGACCGGGGAGCTGTTTTTT.

In its sample, this clone was seen a few times. The genes are TRBV5-6 and TRBJ2-1; no clear D. CDR3 length: 17 amino acids. Trimming removed 1 base from V and 3 bases from J, with 17 bases in between. Looked up from germline, CDR1 is SGHDT and CDR2 is YYEEEE. The CDR3 DNA is TGTGCCAGCAGCTTGTTCCCGCCGCGGCTAGACTACAATGAGCAGTTCTTC. Encoded protein: CASSLFPPRLDYNEQFF.

This chain links TRBV5-1 with TRBJ2-7; a possible D gene is TRBD2 (6 bases). This CDR3 region has 12 residues. V was shortened by 2 bases and J by 5 bases, with 8 bases between the two germline ends. Germline CDR1 and CDR2: SGHRS and YFSETQ. The CDR3 protein is CASSFGRHEQYF. The CDR3 nucleotides read TGCGCCAGCAGCTTCGGGAGACACGAGCAGTACTTC.

The chain employs TRBV27 and TRBJ2-7; 12 bases fit TRBD2. V dropped 4 bases and J dropped 2; count of bases not matched to a gene: 9. CDR3 length equals 17 residues. The germline gives CDR1 MNHEY, CDR2 SMNVEV (reference sequence). Here the CDR3 reads CASSSLAGGPVTYEQYF. The CDR3 nucleotides are TGTGCCAGCAGTTCCCTAGCGGGAGGGCCTGTCACCTACGAGCAGTACTTC.

Only one count was recorded for this clone. The CDR3 DNA reads TGTGCCAGCAGCCAAACAGGGGCACCGAACACTGAAGCTTTCTTT. The encoded protein is CASSQTGAPNTEAFF. The chain recombines TRBV14 with TRBJ1-1; TRBD1 matches 7 bases. Germline V gene sequence: CDR1 SGHDN, CDR2 FVKESK. This CDR3 is 15 amino acids long. V shed 2 bases and J 1 base; nucleotides not matched to a gene: 4. The variable domain in full, with the rest retrieved from reference TRBV14 and TRBJ1-1, is EAGVTQFPSHSVIEKGQTVTLRCDPISGHDNLYWYRRVMGKEIKFLLHFVKESKQDESGMPNNRFLAERTGGTYSTLKVQPAELEDSGVYFCASSQTGAPNTEAFFGQGTRLTVV.

The gene calls are TRBV5-6 and TRBJ2-3; 7 bases fit TRBD2. This CDR3 comprises 16 residues. Germline V gene data show CDR1 as SGHDT and CDR2 as YYEEEE. V gave up 3 bases and J gave up 6 bases; unmatched junction bases: 13. The DNA for the CDR3 is TGTGCCAGCAGCTCTTCTCTAGCGGCGACCGGGGATACGCAGTATTTT. Translated, it gives CASSSSLAATGDTQYF.

For this clone: Because the CDR3's place on the DNA is in doubt, the DNA is left out and the CDR3 is given as listed by TCRdb. The J gene is TRBJ2-1, the V gene TRBV20-1; the table's D call, TRBD2, has no DNA check behind it. The length of the CDR3 is 11 amino acids, counting both ends. The germline CDR1 and CDR2 sequences are DFQATT and SNEGSKA (reference sequence). The CDR3 reads CSTSGIGEQFF.

V usage is TRBV2 and J usage is TRBJ1-3, with 10 bases lining up with TRBD1. V was pared by 6 bases and J by 2 bases, with 1 base of the junction left unmatched. The CDR3 spans 14 residues. CDR1 and CDR2 (germline): SNHLY, FYNNEI. CDR3 coding DNA: TGTGCCAGCAGGACAGGGGGCGCTGGAAACACCATATATTTT. Translated: CASRTGGAGNTIYF. The variable domain in full, with the rest retrieved from reference TRBV2 and TRBJ1-3, is EPEVTQTPSHQVTQMGQEVILRCVPISNHLYFYWYRQILGQKVEFLVSFYNNEISEKSEIFDDQFSVERPDGSNFTLKIRSTKLEDSAMYFCASRTGGAGNTIYFGEGSWLTVV.

This clone was detected only once. V is TRBV7-9 and J is TRBJ2-5, with 12 bases that match TRBD2. Looked up from germline, CDR1 is SEHNR and CDR2 is FQNEAQ (reference sequence). This CDR3 is 16 amino acids long. V lost 7 bases to trimming and J lost 2 bases; unmatched junction nucleotides: 8. In DNA form, the CDR3 reads TGTGCCAGCACCCCCTTGACTAGCGGGGGTCAAGAGACCCAGTACTTC. It encodes CASTPLTSGGQETQYF.

V and J are TRBV18 and TRBJ2-3; weak D call: TRBD2 (6 bases). V was trimmed by 3 bases and J by 3 bases, leaving 10 bases between them. Germline V gene sequence: CDR1 KGHSH, CDR2 LQKENI. This CDR3 contains 14 residues. CDR3 sequence (DNA): TGTGCCAGCTCACCGGCGGGGAGGACAGATACGCAGTATTTT. It yields the protein CASSPAGRTDTQYF.

V and J are TRBV2 and TRBJ1-5; D ambiguous. Trimming pared 2 bases from V and 3 bases from J, leaving 8 bases between. Germline lookup yields CDR1 SNHLY and CDR2 FYNNEI. The CDR3 contains 14 residues. For the CDR3, the DNA is TGTGCCAGCAGTGAATCCGGGGTCAATCAGCCCCAGCATTTT. Residues: CASSESGVNQPQHF.